This T cell receptor (beta chain) was sequenced in a study of blood T cell repertoires in COVID-19. Overall study: COVID-19 samples collected from the United States, Italy and Spain covered acute and convalescent phases. The analysed material was cDNA or gDNA that came from T cells, B-cell-depleted T cells, or PBMCs.

The germline CDR1 and CDR2 sequences are KGHSH and LQKENI. Trimming pared 0 bases from V and 9 bases from J, leaving 15 bases between. The CDR3 runs to 15 residues. Assay: immunoSEQ multiplex PCR; the TCRdb copy retains only in-frame clones and omits some. The sample consists of 100,000 to 150,000 clones, about 87% of them appearing once. The sample taken for sequencing was peripheral blood. The chain employs TRBV18 and TRBJ1-5, with D perhaps matching TRBD1 (5 bases). This receptor was identified in a man in his fifties or sixties with acute or convalescent COVID-19. CDR3 in DNA: TGTGCCAGCTCACCACCGGGGCAGGCTGGGTGGCCCCAGCATTTT. This codes for CASSPPGQAGWPQHF.